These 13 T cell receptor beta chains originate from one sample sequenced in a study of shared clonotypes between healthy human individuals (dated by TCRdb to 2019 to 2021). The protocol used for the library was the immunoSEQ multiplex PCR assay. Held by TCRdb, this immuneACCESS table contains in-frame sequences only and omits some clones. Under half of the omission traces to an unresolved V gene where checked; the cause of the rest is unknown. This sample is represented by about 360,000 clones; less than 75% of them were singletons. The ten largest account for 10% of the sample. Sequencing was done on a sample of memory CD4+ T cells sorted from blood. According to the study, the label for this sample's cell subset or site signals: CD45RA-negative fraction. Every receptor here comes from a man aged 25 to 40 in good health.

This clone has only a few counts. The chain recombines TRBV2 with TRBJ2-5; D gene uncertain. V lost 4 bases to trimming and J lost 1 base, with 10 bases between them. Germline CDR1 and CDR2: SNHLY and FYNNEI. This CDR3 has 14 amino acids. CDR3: CASSVSVSQETQYF. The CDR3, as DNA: TGTGCCAGCAGTGTATCAGTCTCCCAAGAGACCCAGTACTTC.

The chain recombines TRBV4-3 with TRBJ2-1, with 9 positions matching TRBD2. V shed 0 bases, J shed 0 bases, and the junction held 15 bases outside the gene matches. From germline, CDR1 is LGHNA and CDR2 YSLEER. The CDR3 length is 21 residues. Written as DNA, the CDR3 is TGCGCCAGCAGCCAAGATGCCCTCGGGCTAAGCGGGAGGATCTCCTACAATGAGCAGTTCTTC. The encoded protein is CASSQDALGLSGRISYNEQFF.

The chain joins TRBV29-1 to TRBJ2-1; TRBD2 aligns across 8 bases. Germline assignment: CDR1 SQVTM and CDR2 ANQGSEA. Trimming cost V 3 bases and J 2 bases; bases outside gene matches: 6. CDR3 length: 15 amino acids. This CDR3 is CSVDGRVGAYNEQFF. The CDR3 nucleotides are TGCAGCGTTGACGGGAGGGTGGGGGCCTACAATGAGCAGTTCTTC.

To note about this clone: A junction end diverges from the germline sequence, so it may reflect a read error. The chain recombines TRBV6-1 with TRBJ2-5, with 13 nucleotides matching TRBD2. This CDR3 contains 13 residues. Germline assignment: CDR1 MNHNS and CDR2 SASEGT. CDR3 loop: CASSERTSGSTDF. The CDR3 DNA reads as TGTGCCAGCAGTGAACGGACTAGCGGGAGTACGGACTTC.

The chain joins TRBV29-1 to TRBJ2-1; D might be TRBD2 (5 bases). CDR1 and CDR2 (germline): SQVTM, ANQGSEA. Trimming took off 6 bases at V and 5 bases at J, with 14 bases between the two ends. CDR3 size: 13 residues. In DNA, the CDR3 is TGCAGCGTCGAGGGTTCTGGGCACAATGAGCAGTTCTTC. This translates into CSVEGSGHNEQFF.

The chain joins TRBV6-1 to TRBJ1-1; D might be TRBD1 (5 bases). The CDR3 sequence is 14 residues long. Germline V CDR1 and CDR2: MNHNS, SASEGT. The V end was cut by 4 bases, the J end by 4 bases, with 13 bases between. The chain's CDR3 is CASSVRGMGTEAFF. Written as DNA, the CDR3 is TGTGCCAGCAGTGTAAGGGGCATGGGCACTGAAGCTTTCTTT.

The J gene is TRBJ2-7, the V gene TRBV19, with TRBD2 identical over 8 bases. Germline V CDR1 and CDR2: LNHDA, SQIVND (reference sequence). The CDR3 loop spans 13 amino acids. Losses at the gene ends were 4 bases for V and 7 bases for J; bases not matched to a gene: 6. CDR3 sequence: CASSTGLEEEQYF. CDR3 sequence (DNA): TGTGCCAGTAGTACGGGACTAGAAGAGGAGCAGTACTTC.

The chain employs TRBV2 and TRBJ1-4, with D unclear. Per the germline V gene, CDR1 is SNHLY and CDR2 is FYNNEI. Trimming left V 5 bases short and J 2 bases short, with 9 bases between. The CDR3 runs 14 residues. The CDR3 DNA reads TGTGCCAGCAGTTGGGGTTCGACTAATGAAAAACTGTTTTTT. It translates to CASSWGSTNEKLFF.

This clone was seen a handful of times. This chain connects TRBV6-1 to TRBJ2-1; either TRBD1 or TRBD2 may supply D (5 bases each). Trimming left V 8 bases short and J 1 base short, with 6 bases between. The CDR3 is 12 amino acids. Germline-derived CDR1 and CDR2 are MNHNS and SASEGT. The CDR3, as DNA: TGTGCCAGCGAGGGGTCCTACAATGAGCAGTTCTTC. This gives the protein CASEGSYNEQFF.

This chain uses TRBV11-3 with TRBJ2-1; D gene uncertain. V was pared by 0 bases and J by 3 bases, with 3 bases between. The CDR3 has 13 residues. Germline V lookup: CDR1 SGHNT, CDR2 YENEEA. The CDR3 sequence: CASSLDGYNEQFF. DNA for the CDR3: TGTGCCAGCAGCTTAGACGGCTACAATGAGCAGTTCTTC.

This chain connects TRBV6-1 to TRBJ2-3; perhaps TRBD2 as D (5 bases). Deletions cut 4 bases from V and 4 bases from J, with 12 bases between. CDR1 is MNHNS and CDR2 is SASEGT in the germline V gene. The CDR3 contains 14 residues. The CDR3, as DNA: TGTGCCAGCAGTGCAGACTATTCCGCAGATACGCAGTATTTT. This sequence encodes CASSADYSADTQYF.

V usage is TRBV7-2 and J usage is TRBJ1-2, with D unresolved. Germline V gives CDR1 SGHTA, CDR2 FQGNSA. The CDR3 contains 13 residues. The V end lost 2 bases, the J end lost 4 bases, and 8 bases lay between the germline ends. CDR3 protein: CASSLLGRYGYTF. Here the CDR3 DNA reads TGTGCCAGCAGCTTACTGGGTCGCTATGGCTACACCTTC.

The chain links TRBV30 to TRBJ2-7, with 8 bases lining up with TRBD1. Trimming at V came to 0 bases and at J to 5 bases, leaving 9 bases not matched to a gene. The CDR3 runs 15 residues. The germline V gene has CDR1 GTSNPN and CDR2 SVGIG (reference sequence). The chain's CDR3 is CAWSVLGQGPNEQYF. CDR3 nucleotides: TGTGCCTGGAGTGTTTTAGGACAGGGACCCAACGAGCAGTACTTC.